The rows below give T cell receptor beta chains drawn from one sample of a study of cytomegalovirus exposure and HLA in healthy donors. Sequenced by immunoSEQ multiplex PCR; TCRdb stores in-frame clones only, minus some. This table holds fewer than 150,000 clones, roughly 86% found once. The sample taken for sequencing was PBMCs. All receptors come from a man aged 25-45 years in good health and CMV-seronegative. The CDR3 runs from the conserved cysteine through the conserved F or W. A D gene is named only where the DNA matches it firmly. The listing skips clone size in some rows; elsewhere it reads once, few, many or a size class.

size | J | V | D | CDR3 | DNA
- | TRBJ2-1 | TRBV6-6 | - | CASSRPEAYEQFF | TGTGCCAGCAGTCGCCCTGAAGCTTATGAGCAGTTCTTC
once | TRBJ2-1 | TRBV19 | - | CASSIDKRLRLDNEQFF | TGTGCCAGTAGTATAGATAAGCGATTAAGACTAGACAATGAGCAGTTCTTC
- | TRBJ2-2 | TRBV6-6 | TRBD2 | CASSHRGGRASGELFF | TGTGCCAGCAGCCACCGAGGCGGGAGGGCTTCCGGGGAGCTGTTTTTT
- | TRBJ2-1 | TRBV10-1 | TRBD2 | CASSESLAGVSEQFF | TGCGCCAGCAGTGAGTCGCTAGCGGGAGTGAGTGAGCAGTTCTTC
- | TRBJ1-2 | TRBV6-5 | - | CASSPRSSGYYTF | TGTGCCAGCAGTCCCCGGTCCTCGGGTTACTACACCTTC
- | TRBJ1-1 | TRBV5-4 | - | CASSLAWGTKATEAFF | TGTGCCAGCAGCTTGGCCTGGGGGACAAAGGCCACTGAAGCTTTCTTT
- | TRBJ1-1 | TRBV6-5 | TRBD1 | CASSYHRGLNTEAFF | TGTGCCAGCAGTTATCACAGGGGGCTAAACACTGAAGCTTTCTTT
- | TRBJ1-3 | TRBV7-8 | - | CASSLRQASINRNTIYF | TGTGCCAGCAGCTTACGACAGGCGTCCATCAACAGAAACACCATATATTTT
once | TRBJ2-2 | TRBV10-1 | - | CASAEIDTGELFF | TGCGCCAGCGCGGAGATCGACACCGGGGAGCTGTTTTTT
- | TRBJ2-6 | TRBV2 | TRBD2 | CAILGGNTLSGANVLTF | TGTGCCATCCTGGGGGGGAACACGCTCTCTGGGGCCAACGTCCTGACTTTC
- | TRBJ2-7 | TRBV7-2 | TRBD1 | CASSSLVHRGPYRAYEQYF | TGTGCCAGCAGCTCGTTAGTGCACAGGGGGCCATACAGGGCCTACGAGCAGTACTTC
- | TRBJ2-1 | TRBV11-2 | TRBD1 | CASSRGPTGYNEQFF | TGTGCCAGCAGCCGGGGCCCGACAGGGTACAATGAGCAGTTCTTC
- | TRBJ2-1 | TRBV13 | - | CASSSPGTPDNEQFF | TGTGCCAGCAGCTCCCCCGGGACTCCAGACAATGAGCAGTTCTTC
few | TRBJ2-7 | TRBV2 | TRBD1 | CASSQLPGQGQYEQYF | TGTGCCAGCAGTCAACTTCCGGGACAGGGACAATACGAGCAGTACTTC
- | TRBJ1-1 | TRBV30 | - | CAWRAAEAFF | TGTGCCTGGAGGGCAGCGGAAGCTTTCTTT
few | TRBJ2-7 | TRBV7-9 | - | CASSLQTAYEQYF | TGTGCCAGCAGCTTACAGACAGCCTACGAGCAGTACTTC
once | TRBJ2-2 | TRBV7-6 | - | CASSDEPGTNTGELFF | TGTGCCAGCAGCGATGAGCCGGGGACGAACACCGGGGAGCTGTTTTTT
- | TRBJ2-7 | TRBV27 | - | CASSSRRGHQGGEQYF | TGTGCCAGCAGTTCCCGCCGTGGGCACCAGGGGGGAGAGCAGTACTTC
- | TRBJ2-1 | TRBV9 | TRBD2 | CASSVDSGTYNEQFF | TGTGCCAGCAGCGTAGACAGCGGGACCTACAATGAGCAGTTCTTC
- | TRBJ1-2 | TRBV29-1 | TRBD1 | CSVVYGTAANYGYTF | TGCAGCGTTGTCTATGGGACAGCAGCTAACTATGGCTACACCTTC
once | TRBJ2-3 | TRBV5-4 | - | CASSTTKAADTQYF | TGTGCCAGCAGCACCACAAAGGCGGCAGATACGCAGTATTTT
- | TRBJ2-7 | TRBV5-4 | - | CASSLQWGEAHEQYF | TGTGCCAGCAGCTTGCAGTGGGGAGAGGCCCACGAGCAGTACTTC
- | TRBJ2-1 | TRBV27 | - | CASSFSDTAGGGIF | TGTGCCAGCAGTTTCTCCGACACAGCGGGTGGTGGAATCTTC
- | TRBJ2-1 | TRBV10-3 | - | CAISEFEAGSNEQFF | TGTGCCATCAGTGAGTTCGAGGCGGGTAGCAATGAGCAGTTCTTC
few | TRBJ1-2 | TRBV27 | - | CASSLDRYGYTF | TGTGCCAGCAGTTTGGACAGATATGGCTACACCTTC
few | TRBJ2-7 | TRBV27 | TRBD2 | CARGGEQYF | TGTGCCCGGGGGGGGGAGCAGTACTTC
- | TRBJ2-7 | TRBV10-3 | TRBD2 | CAISGASGRGSSYEQYF | TGTGCCATCAGTGGCGCTAGCGGGAGAGGGAGCTCCTACGAGCAGTACTTC
few | TRBJ2-5 | TRBV7-3 | TRBD2 | CASSSGTSVETQYF | TGTGCCAGCAGCTCTGGGACTAGCGTAGAGACCCAGTACTTC
- | TRBJ2-7 | TRBV6-1 | TRBD1 | CASSSRDRSYEQYF | TGTGCCAGCAGTTCCCGGGACAGGTCCTACGAGCAGTACTTC
- | TRBJ2-7 | TRBV6-5 | - | CASSEASEQYF | TGTGCCAGCAGTGAAGCCTCCGAGCAGTACTTC
- | TRBJ2-2 | TRBV9 | TRBD2 | CASSVETSGKFTGELFF | TGTGCCAGCAGCGTCGAGACTAGCGGGAAATTTACCGGGGAGCTGTTTTTT
- | TRBJ1-2 | TRBV7-2 | - | CASSLMVQRRNYGYTF | TGTGCCAGCAGCTTAATGGTACAGAGACGCAACTATGGCTACACCTTC
- | TRBJ2-7 | TRBV7-9 | - | CASSSNPYEQYF | TGTGCCAGCAGCTCTAATCCTTACGAGCAGTACTTC
once | TRBJ1-5 | TRBV7-9 | TRBD1 | CASSLGTGTYQPQHF | TGTGCCAGCAGCTTAGGGACAGGCACTTATCAGCCCCAGCATTTT
- | TRBJ2-4 | TRBV30 | TRBD1 | CAWSEGTGLQNIQYF | TGTGCCTGGAGTGAGGGGACAGGGCTACAAAACATTCAGTACTTC
- | TRBJ2-7 | TRBV21-1 | - | CASSSLGGQSYEQYF | TGTGCCAGCAGCAGCTTAGGGGGTCAGTCCTACGAGCAGTACTTC
once | TRBJ2-1 | TRBV6-4 | TRBD2 | CASSDFAGGDHNEQFF | TGTGCCAGCAGTGACTTCGCGGGAGGCGACCACAATGAGCAGTTCTTC
- | TRBJ2-7 | TRBV20-1 | - | CSGLGDEQYF | TGCAGCGGACTCGGGGACGAGCAGTACTTC
- | TRBJ1-2 | TRBV7-2 | TRBD1 | CASSTTGGIDYGYTF | TGTGCCAGCAGCACTACAGGGGGAATTGACTATGGCTACACCTTC
- | TRBJ1-1 | TRBV6-5 | TRBD1 | CASSLWGQGENTEAFF | TGTGCCAGCAGTTTATGGGGACAGGGCGAGAACACTGAAGCTTTCTTT
- | TRBJ2-5 | TRBV5-4 | - | CASSFPETGETQYF | TGTGCCAGCAGCTTTCCCGAGACGGGGGAGACCCAGTACTTC
- | TRBJ2-7 | TRBV14 | TRBD2 | CASSPPFSGRVRSYEQYF | TGTGCCAGCAGCCCTCCCTTTAGCGGGAGGGTTAGATCCTACGAGCAGTACTTC
few | TRBJ1-2 | TRBV6-1 | - | CASSIQANYGYTF | TGTGCCAGCAGTATCCAGGCCAACTATGGCTACACCTTC
- | TRBJ1-1 | TRBV7-9 | - | CASSHGQNTEAFF | TGTGCCAGCAGCCACGGACAGAACACTGAAGCTTTCTTT
- | TRBJ2-1 | TRBV9 | - | CASSANRGLTASGRAVNEQFF | TGTGCCAGCAGCGCCAACAGGGGGCTAACGGCAAGCGGGAGGGCCGTCAATGAGCAGTTCTTC
- | TRBJ2-7 | TRBV19 | TRBD1 | CASSIDGQGYGEQYF | TGTGCCAGTAGTATTGACGGACAGGGGTATGGGGAGCAGTACTTC